This T cell receptor (beta chain) was identified in a study of cytomegalovirus exposure and HLA in healthy donors. PCR employed 60 Vbeta and 13 Jbeta primers. Produced via immunoSEQ multiplex PCR; TCRdb's table is partial and in-frame only. The sample includes roughly 120,000 clones, about 80% of them seen just once. The CDR3 has 14 residues. Germline V gene sequence: CDR1 SGHRS, CDR2 YFSETQ. The V gene lost 6 bases and the J gene lost 2 bases, with 13 bases spanning the gap. Sequencing used PBMCs. V and J are TRBV5-1 and TRBJ2-3, with a tentative D call TRBD1 (6 bases). The source of this sequence is a female donor in good health and CMV-seropositive. The DNA of the CDR3 is TGCGCCAGCACCTTTGGACAGTACACAGATACGCAGTATTTT. Translating gives CASTFGQYTDTQYF.